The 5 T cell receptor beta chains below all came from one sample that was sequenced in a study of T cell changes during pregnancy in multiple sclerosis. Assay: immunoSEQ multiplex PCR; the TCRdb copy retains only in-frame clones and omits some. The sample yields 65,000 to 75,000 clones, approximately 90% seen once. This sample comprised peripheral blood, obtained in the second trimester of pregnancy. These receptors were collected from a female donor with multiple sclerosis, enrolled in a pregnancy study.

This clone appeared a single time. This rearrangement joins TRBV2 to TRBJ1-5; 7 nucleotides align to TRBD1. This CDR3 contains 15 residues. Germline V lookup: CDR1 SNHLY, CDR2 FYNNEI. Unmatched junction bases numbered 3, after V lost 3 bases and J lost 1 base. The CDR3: CASSDNRGSNQPQHF. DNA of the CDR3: TGTGCCAGCAGTGACAACAGGGGCAGCAATCAGCCCCAGCATTTT.

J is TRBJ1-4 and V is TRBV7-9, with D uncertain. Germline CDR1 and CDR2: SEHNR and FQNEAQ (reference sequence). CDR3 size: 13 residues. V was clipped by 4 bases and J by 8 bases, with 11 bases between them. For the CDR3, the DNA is TGTGCCAGCAGCTCTCCGGCGGGGGAAAAACTGTTTTTT. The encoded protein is CASSSPAGEKLFF. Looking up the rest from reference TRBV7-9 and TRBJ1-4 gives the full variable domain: DTGVSQNPRHKITKRGQNVTFRCDPISEHNRLYWYRQTLGQGPEFLTYFQNEAQLEKSRLLSDRFSAERPKGSFSTLEIQRTEQGDSAMYLCASSSPAGEKLFFGSGTQLSVL.

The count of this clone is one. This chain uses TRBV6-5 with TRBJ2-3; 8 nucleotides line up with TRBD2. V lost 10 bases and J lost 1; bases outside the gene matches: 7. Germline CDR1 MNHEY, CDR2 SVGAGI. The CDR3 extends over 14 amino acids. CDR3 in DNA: TGTGCCACCCAGCGAGCGGGGGGCACAGATACGCAGTATTTT. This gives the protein CATQRAGGTDTQYF.

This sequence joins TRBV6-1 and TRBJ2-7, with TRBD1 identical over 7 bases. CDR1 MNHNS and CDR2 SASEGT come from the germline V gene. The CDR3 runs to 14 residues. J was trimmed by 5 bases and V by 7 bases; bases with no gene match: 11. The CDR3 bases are TGTGCCAGCACCACCCGGACAGGTCCCCACGAGCAGTACTTC. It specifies CASTTRTGPHEQYF.

CDR3 DNA: TGTGCCAGCAGCGATCGACTGGGACAGATGGGAGAGACCCAGTACTTC. As protein: CASSDRLGQMGETQYF. J is TRBJ2-5 and V is TRBV7-2; TRBD1 matches at 7 bases. This CDR3 contains 16 residues. The V gene's germline CDR1 is SGHTA and CDR2 FQGNSA. V was pared by 5 bases and J by 4 bases, with 13 bases of the junction left unmatched.